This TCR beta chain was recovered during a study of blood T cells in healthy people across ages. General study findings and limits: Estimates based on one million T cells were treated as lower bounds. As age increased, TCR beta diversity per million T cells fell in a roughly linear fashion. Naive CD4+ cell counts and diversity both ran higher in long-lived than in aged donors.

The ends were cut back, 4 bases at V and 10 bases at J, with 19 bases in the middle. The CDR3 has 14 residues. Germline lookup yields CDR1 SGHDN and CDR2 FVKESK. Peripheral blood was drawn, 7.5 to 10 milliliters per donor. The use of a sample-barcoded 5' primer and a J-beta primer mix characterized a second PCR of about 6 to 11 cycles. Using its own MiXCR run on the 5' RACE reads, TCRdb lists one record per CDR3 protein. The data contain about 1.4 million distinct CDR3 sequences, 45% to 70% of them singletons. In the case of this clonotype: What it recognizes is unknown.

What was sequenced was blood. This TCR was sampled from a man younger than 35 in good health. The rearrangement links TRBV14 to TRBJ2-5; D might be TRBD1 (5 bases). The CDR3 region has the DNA TGTGCCAGCAGCCCGTACTTAGCAGGGATGGACCAGTACTTC. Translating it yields CASSPYLAGMDQYF. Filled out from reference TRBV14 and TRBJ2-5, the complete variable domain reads EAGVTQFPSHSVIEKGQTVTLRCDPISGHDNLYWYRRVMGKEIKFLLHFVKESKQDESGMPNNRFLAERTGGTYSTLKVQPAELEDSGVYFCASSPYLAGMDQYFGPGTRLLVL.